This paragraph covers one TCR beta chain sequence. Antigen unknown. Germline CDR1 is DFQATT and CDR2 is SNEGSKA (reference sequence). Trimming left V 6 bases short and J 4 bases short, with 11 bases between. There are 12 residues in the CDR3. MiXCR was run by TCRdb on the multiplex PCR reads, yielding one entry per CDR3 protein. This sample has 60,000 to 70,000 distinct CDR3 sequences, with approximately 57% found just once. This sample was taken from a study of breast tumors, draining lymph nodes, adjacent tissues. Study-level findings and limits: Compared with basal-like, luminal-like tumors shared significantly more repertoire with nontumor tissue. Tumor T cell lymph node origin was a supported hypothesis, not proven. Tumor repertoires ranked between lymph nodes and nontumor tissue in diversity, with V and J gene preferences.

Sequencing was done on a sample of breast tumor tissue. This clonotype was obtained from a female donor with breast cancer. Some clones in this sample may be carry-over from other donors' samples. V gene TRBV20-1 combines with J gene TRBJ2-3; TRBD1 or TRBD2 may be the D gene (7 bases each). The CDR3 loop reads CSAPGGADTQYF. The CDR3 DNA reads as TGCAGTGCACCAGGGGGGGCAGATACGCAGTATTTT.